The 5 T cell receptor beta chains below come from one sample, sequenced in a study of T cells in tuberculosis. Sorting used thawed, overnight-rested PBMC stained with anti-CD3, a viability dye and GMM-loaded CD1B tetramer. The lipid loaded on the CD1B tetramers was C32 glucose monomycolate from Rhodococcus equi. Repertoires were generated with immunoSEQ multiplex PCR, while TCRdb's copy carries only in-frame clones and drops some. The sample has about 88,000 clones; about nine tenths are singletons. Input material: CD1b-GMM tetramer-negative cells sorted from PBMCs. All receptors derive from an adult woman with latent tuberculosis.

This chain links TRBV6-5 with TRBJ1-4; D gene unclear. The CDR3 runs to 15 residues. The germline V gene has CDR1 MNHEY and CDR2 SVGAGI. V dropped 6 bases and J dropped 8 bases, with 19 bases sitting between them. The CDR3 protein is CASRPGGGYGEKLFF. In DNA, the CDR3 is TGTGCCAGCAGGCCTGGAGGAGGGTATGGAGAAAAACTGTTTTTT.

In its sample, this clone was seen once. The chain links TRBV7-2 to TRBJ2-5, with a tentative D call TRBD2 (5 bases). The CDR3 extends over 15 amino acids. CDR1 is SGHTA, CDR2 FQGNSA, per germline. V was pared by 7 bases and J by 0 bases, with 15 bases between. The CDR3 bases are TGTGCCAGCACCCTTAGGGCGCGGGACCAAGAGACCCAGTACTTC. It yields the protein CASTLRARDQETQYF.

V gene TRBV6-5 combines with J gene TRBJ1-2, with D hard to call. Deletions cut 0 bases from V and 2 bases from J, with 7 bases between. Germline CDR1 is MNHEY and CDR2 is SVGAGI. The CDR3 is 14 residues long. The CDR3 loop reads CASSYSVLNYGYTF. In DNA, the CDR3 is TGTGCCAGCAGTTACTCCGTACTCAACTATGGCTACACCTTC.

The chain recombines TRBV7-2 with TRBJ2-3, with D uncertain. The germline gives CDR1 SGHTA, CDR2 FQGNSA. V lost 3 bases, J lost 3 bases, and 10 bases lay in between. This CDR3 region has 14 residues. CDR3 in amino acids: CASSFEPWTDTQYF. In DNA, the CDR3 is TGTGCCAGCAGCTTTGAGCCGTGGACAGATACGCAGTATTTT.

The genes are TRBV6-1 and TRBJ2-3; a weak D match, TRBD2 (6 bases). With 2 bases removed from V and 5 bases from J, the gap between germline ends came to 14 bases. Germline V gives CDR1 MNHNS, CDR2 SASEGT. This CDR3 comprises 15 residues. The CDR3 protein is CASSEYGGSGDTQYF. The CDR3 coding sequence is TGTGCCAGCAGTGAATACGGGGGAAGCGGAGATACGCAGTATTTT.